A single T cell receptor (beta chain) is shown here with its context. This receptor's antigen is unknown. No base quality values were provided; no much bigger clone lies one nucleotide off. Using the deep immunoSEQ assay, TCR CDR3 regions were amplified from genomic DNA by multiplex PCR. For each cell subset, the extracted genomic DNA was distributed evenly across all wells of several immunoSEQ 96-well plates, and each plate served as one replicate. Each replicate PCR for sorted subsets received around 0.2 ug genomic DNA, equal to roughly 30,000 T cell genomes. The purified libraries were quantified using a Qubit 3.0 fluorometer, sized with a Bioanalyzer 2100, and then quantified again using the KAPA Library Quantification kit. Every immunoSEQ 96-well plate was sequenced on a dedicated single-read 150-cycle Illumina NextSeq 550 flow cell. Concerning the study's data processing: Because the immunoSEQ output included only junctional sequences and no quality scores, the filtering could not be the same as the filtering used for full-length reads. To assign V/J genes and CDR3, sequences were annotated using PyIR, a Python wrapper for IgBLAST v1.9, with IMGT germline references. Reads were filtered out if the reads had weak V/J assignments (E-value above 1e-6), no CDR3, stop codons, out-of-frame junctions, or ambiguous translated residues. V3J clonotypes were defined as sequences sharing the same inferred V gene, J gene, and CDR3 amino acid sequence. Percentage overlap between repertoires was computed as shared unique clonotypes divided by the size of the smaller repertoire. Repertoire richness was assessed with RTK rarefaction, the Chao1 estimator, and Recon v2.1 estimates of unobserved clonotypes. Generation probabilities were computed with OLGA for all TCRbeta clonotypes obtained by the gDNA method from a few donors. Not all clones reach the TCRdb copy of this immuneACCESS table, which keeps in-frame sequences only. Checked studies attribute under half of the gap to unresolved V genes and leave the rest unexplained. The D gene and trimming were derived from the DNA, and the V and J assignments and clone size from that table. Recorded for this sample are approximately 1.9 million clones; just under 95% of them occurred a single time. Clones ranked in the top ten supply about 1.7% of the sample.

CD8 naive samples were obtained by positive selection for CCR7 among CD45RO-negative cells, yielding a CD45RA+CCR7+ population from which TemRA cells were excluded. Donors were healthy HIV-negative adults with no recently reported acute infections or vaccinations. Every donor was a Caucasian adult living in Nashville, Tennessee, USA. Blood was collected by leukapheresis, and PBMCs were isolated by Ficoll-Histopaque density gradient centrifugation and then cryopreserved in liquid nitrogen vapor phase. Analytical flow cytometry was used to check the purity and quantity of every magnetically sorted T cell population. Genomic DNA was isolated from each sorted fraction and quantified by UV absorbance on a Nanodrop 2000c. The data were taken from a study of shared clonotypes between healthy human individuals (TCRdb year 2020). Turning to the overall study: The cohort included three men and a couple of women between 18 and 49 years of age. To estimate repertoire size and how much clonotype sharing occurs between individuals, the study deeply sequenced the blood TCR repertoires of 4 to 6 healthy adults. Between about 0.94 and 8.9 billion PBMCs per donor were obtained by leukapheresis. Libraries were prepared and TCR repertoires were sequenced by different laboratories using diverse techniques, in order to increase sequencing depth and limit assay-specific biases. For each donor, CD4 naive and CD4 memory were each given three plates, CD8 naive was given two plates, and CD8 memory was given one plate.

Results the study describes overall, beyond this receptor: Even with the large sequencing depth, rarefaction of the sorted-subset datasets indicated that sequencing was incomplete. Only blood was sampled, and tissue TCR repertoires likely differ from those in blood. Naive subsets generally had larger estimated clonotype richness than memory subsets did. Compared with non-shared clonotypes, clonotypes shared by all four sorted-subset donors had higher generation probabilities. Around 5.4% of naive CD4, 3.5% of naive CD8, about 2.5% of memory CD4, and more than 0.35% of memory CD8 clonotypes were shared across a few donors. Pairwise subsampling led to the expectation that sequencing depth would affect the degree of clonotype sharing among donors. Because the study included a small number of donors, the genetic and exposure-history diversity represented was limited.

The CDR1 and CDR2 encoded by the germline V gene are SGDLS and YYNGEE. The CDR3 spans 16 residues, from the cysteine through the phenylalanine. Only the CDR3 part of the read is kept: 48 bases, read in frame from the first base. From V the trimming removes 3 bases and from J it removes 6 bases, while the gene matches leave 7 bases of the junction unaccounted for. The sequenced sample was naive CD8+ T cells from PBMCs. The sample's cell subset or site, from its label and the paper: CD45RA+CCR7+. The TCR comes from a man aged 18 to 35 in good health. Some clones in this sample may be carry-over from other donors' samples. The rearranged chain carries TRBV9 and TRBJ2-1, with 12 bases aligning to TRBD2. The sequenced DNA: TGTGCCAGCAGCGATGGCGGGACTAGCGGGTTCAATGAGCAGTTCTTC. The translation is CASSDGGTSGFNEQFF. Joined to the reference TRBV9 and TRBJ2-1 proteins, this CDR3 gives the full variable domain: DSGVTQTPKHLITATGQRVTLRCSPRSGDLSVYWYQQSLDQGLQFLIQYYNGEERAKGNILERFSAQQFPDLHSELNLSSLELGDSALYFCASSDGGTSGFNEQFFGPGTRLTVL.